These 31 T cell receptor beta chains originate from one sample sequenced in a study of blood T cell repertoires in COVID-19. The method was immunoSEQ multiplex PCR; TCRdb's version includes in-frame clones alone and lacks a portion of them. Of under 200,000 clones listed, around 82% are singletons. The sample comprised peripheral blood. The receptor set was obtained from a woman over 75 with acute or convalescent COVID-19.

V and J are TRBV11-3 and TRBJ2-3; 8 bases match TRBD1. V gave up 8 bases and J gave up 0 bases; unmatched junction bases: 4. The CDR3 extends over 14 amino acids. Germline V gene lookup returns CDR1 SGHNT and CDR2 YENEEA. This chain's CDR3 is CASGQGSSTDTQYF. The CDR3 DNA is TGTGCCAGCGGACAGGGTTCTAGCACAGATACGCAGTATTTT.

The V gene is TRBV9, the J gene TRBJ2-1; TRBD2 agrees at 9 bases. J lost 9 bases, V lost 3 bases, and 10 bases had no gene match. Germline-derived CDR1 and CDR2 are SGDLS and YYNGEE. This CDR3 is built from 15 residues. The CDR3 protein is CASSATGTSSSEQFF. CDR3 coding DNA: TGTGCCAGCAGCGCCACCGGGACTAGCTCAAGTGAGCAGTTCTTC.

This clone was seen once. The chain combines TRBV29-1 with TRBJ2-3; 11 positions match TRBD2. The V and J ends lost 7 bases and 0 bases, in that order; junction bases with no gene match: 12. Germline V lookup: CDR1 SQVTM, CDR2 ANQGSEA. The CDR3 contains 17 residues. CDR3 sequence reads: CSATSSGRSLSTDTQYF. In nucleotides, the CDR3 is TGCAGCGCCACCTCTAGCGGGAGGTCCCTTAGCACAGATACGCAGTATTTT.

This rearrangement joins TRBV2 to TRBJ1-2, with 7 bases matching TRBD1. Losses at the gene ends were 5 bases for V and 3 bases for J; bases not matched to a gene: 3. Looked up from germline, CDR1 is SNHLY and CDR2 is FYNNEI. The CDR3 runs 13 residues. This CDR3 is CASSIGQDYGYTF. The CDR3 nucleotides are TGTGCCAGCAGTATCGGACAGGACTATGGCTACACCTTC. Based on the CDR3 plus reference TRBV2 and TRBJ1-2, the full variable domain is EPEVTQTPSHQVTQMGQEVILRCVPISNHLYFYWYRQILGQKVEFLVSFYNNEISEKSEIFDDQFSVERPDGSNFTLKIRSTKLEDSAMYFCASSIGQDYGYTFGSGTRLTVV.

J is TRBJ2-7 and V is TRBV3-1 (or the pseudogene TRBV3-2), with D possibly matching TRBD2 (5 bases). The CDR3 consists of 14 residues. Per germline, CDR1 LGHDT and CDR2 YNNKEL (reference sequence). Trimming took off 7 bases at V and 4 bases at J, with 17 bases between the two ends. CDR3 nucleotides: TGTGCCAGCACCCCGGGATCGTCGTTATACGAGCAGTACTTC. This sequence encodes CASTPGSSLYEQYF.

The chain uses TRBV5-1 and TRBJ1-4; 7 bases match TRBD1. This CDR3 is built from 15 residues. Trimming at V came to 7 bases and at J to 0 bases, leaving 6 bases not matched to a gene. Germline CDR1 SGHRS, CDR2 YFSETQ. CDR3 DNA sequence: TGCGCCAGCCGGACGGGGACAGCAACTAATGAAAAACTGTTTTTT. Translating it yields CASRTGTATNEKLFF.

This rearrangement joins TRBV28 to TRBJ2-4, with 7 bases lining up with TRBD2. Germline trimming cut 5 bases from V and 0 bases from J; bases unmatched to any gene: 4. The CDR3 runs to 15 residues. CDR1 is MDHEN, CDR2 SYDVKM, per germline. This chain's CDR3 is CASSLAALAKNIQYF. In DNA form, the CDR3 reads TGTGCCAGCAGTCTAGCGGCCCTAGCCAAAAACATTCAGTACTTC.

This clone was found once. The chain joins TRBV6-6 to TRBJ2-3; no firm D call. Germline V gene lookup returns CDR1 MNHNY and CDR2 SVGAGI (reference sequence). The CDR3 has 13 amino acids. Trimming shortened V by 0 bases and J by 3 bases, and 4 bases separated the two germline ends. The CDR3 DNA reads TGTGCCAGCAGTTACTCCCAAACAGATACGCAGTATTTT. Encoded protein: CASSYSQTDTQYF.

V and J are TRBV7-2 and TRBJ2-1, with 11 nucleotides matching TRBD2. The CDR3 spans 16 residues. CDR1 and CDR2 (germline): SGHTA, FQGNSA. Trimming at V came to 2 bases and at J to 8 bases, leaving 8 bases not matched to a gene. The CDR3 spells CASSLLAGGPRDEQFF. The CDR3 bases are TGTGCCAGCAGCTTATTAGCGGGGGGGCCCAGGGATGAGCAGTTCTTC.

This chain joins TRBV6-5 and TRBJ2-7; D gene unclear. Germline V gives CDR1 MNHEY, CDR2 SVGAGI. Trimming pared 4 bases from V and 2 bases from J, leaving 15 bases between. The CDR3 is made up of 15 amino acids. Here the CDR3 DNA reads TGTGCCAGCAGTTCGATTGGGCTATCGACCTACGAGCAGTACTTC. It yields the protein CASSSIGLSTYEQYF.

This clone has more than one count but fewer than ten. The chain combines TRBV10-3 with TRBJ1-2; TRBD1 matches at 11 bases. J gave up 4 bases and V 1 base, and 2 bases lay outside the gene matches. Per the germline V gene, CDR1 is ENHRY and CDR2 is SYGVKD. This CDR3 contains 15 residues. The CDR3 region is CAISEWTGGGYGYTF. As DNA, the CDR3 is TGTGCCATCAGTGAGTGGACAGGGGGCGGCTATGGCTACACCTTC.

This clone occurred a few times. J is TRBJ1-6 and V is TRBV7-8; D uncertain. This CDR3 is 17 amino acids long. Germline CDR1 SGHVS, CDR2 FQNEAQ. Deletions cut 5 bases from V and 0 bases from J, with 14 bases between. The CDR3 sequence is CASSVLERSSYNSPLHF. The CDR3 nucleotides are TGTGCCAGCAGCGTCCTAGAAAGGAGCTCCTATAATTCACCCCTCCACTTT.

The chain has TRBV7-2 and TRBJ2-1; 7 bases map to TRBD1. With V trimmed by 1 base and J by 8 bases, 2 bases remained unmatched. The CDR3 is 13 residues long. The germline V gene encodes CDR1 SGHTA and CDR2 FQGNSA. CDR3 region: CASSLEGAYEQFF. In DNA form, the CDR3 reads TGTGCCAGCAGCTTAGAGGGGGCGTATGAGCAGTTCTTC.

The chain joins TRBV4-1 to TRBJ2-3, with D perhaps matching TRBD1 (5 bases). The CDR3 contains 14 residues. The germline V gene encodes CDR1 MGHRA and CDR2 YSYEKL. The ends were cut back, 4 bases at V and 6 bases at J, with 14 bases in the middle. In DNA, the CDR3 is TGCGCCAGCAGCCTAGGGGCTGGGTTGGATACGCAGTATTTT. Its protein product is CASSLGAGLDTQYF.

The DNA for the CDR3 is TGCGCCAGCAGCTCAGGGGGCAACTATGGCTACACCTTC. Encoded protein: CASSSGGNYGYTF. The chain carries TRBV5-1 and TRBJ1-2, with 8 bases aligning to TRBD1. With 3 bases clipped from V and 2 bases from J, the junction kept 0 bases outside the gene matches. The germline gives CDR1 SGHRS, CDR2 YFSETQ. The CDR3 contains 13 residues.

The J gene is TRBJ2-4, the V gene TRBV6-2 or TRBV6-3; maybe TRBD1 (5 bases). CDR1 is MNHEY, CDR2 SVGEGT, per germline. Trimming took 2 bases from V and 5 from J, leaving 10 bases between them. The CDR3 is 14 residues long. The CDR3 coding sequence is TGTGCCAGCAGTTACGGGGCCCGTCAAAACATTCAGTACTTC. This translates into CASSYGARQNIQYF.

The chain recombines TRBV10-2 with TRBJ1-3; 9 bases agree with TRBD1. Unmatched junction bases numbered 3, after V lost 5 bases and J lost 1 base. Germline V gene sequence: CDR1 WSHSY, CDR2 SAAADI. The CDR3 consists of 15 residues. This CDR3 reads CASSPQGASGNTIYF. In DNA, the CDR3 is TGCGCCAGCAGTCCACAGGGGGCATCTGGAAACACCATATATTTT.

The gene calls are TRBV4-1 and TRBJ1-1; tentative D call: TRBD1 (6 bases). The V gene lost 4 bases and the J gene lost 2 bases, with 14 bases spanning the gap. Germline loops: CDR1 MGHRA, CDR2 YSYEKL. The CDR3 loop spans 15 amino acids. The CDR3 nucleotides read TGCGCCAGCAGCCCACAAAGGGGGACAAACACTGAAGCTTTCTTT. Translated, it gives CASSPQRGTNTEAFF.

The chain joins TRBV5-1 to TRBJ1-1; 7 bases are shared with TRBD1. V shed 3 bases, J shed 5 bases, and the junction held 4 bases outside the gene matches. Germline values: CDR1 SGHRS, CDR2 YFSETQ. This CDR3 has 13 residues. The CDR3 region has the DNA TGCGCCAGCAGCTCGACAGGGTTGACTGAAGCTTTCTTT. This codes for CASSSTGLTEAFF.

This clone appeared a few times. Other DNA sequences of this sample code for an identical CDR3. The chain employs TRBV7-9 and TRBJ1-2; a weak D match, TRBD1 (5 bases). Germline values: CDR1 SEHNR, CDR2 FQNEAQ (reference sequence). Trimming took 3 bases from V and 5 from J, leaving 7 bases between them. This CDR3 contains 12 residues. CDR3 protein: CASSFRGYGYTF. CDR3 nucleotide sequence: TGTGCCAGCAGCTTTCGGGGGTATGGCTACACCTTC.

The chain is built from TRBV18 and TRBJ2-1; TRBD2 agrees at 8 bases. This CDR3 spans 18 amino acids. The V gene end was trimmed by 2 bases and the J gene end by 0 bases; junction bases not matched to a gene: 9. Per the germline V gene, CDR1 is KGHSH and CDR2 is LQKENI. The DNA of the CDR3 is TGTGCCAGCTCACCATATTCGGGAGGGGGGAGCTCCTACAATGAGCAGTTCTTC. This encodes CASSPYSGGGSSYNEQFF.

Only one count was recorded for this clone. This chain links TRBV5-1 with TRBJ2-3; D remains ambiguous. V was cut by 7 bases and J by 0 bases, with 12 bases left in between. CDR1 and CDR2 (germline): SGHRS, YFSETQ. The CDR3 loop spans 14 amino acids. For the CDR3, the DNA is TGCGCCAGCTCGGCACAGTCTAGCACAGATACGCAGTATTTT. Translated, it gives CASSAQSSTDTQYF.

The chain employs TRBV11-3 and TRBJ1-1; D is undetermined. The CDR3 has 13 amino acids. Germline loops: CDR1 SGHNT, CDR2 YENEEA. The V end lost 5 bases, the J end lost 0 bases, and 7 bases lay between the germline ends. The CDR3 nucleotides are TGTGCCAGCAGCGAACACCTGAACACTGAAGCTTTCTTT. Its translation: CASSEHLNTEAFF.

The gene calls are TRBV5-1 and TRBJ2-3; D gene ambiguous. This CDR3 contains 13 residues. Trimming shortened V by 2 bases and J by 3 bases, and 7 bases separated the two germline ends. Germline-derived CDR1 and CDR2 are SGHRS and YFSETQ. The CDR3: CASSLDATDTQYF. The CDR3 nucleotides read TGCGCCAGCAGCTTAGATGCGACAGATACGCAGTATTTT.

J is TRBJ1-2 and V is TRBV4-1, with 8 bases lining up with TRBD1. Germline assignment: CDR1 MGHRA and CDR2 YSYEKL. Trimming cost V 1 base and J 4 bases; bases outside gene matches: 11. The CDR3 totals 17 residues. The CDR3 DNA reads as TGCGCCAGCAGCCAAGGGGGACAGGCCGTCCTCCCCTATGGCTACACCTTC. It is translated as CASSQGGQAVLPYGYTF.

This chain joins TRBV3-1 (or the pseudogene TRBV3-2) and TRBJ1-3; no firm D call. The CDR3 consists of 16 residues. V lost 4 bases and J lost 0, with 13 bases in between. Germline V gene lookup returns CDR1 LGHDT and CDR2 YNNKEL (reference sequence). The CDR3 here is CASSPAGGSSGNTIYF. CDR3 DNA sequence: TGTGCCAGCAGCCCCGCGGGTGGGAGCTCTGGAAACACCATATATTTT.

This clone showed up just once. The V and J genes are TRBV11-2 and TRBJ1-5, with D unclear. The CDR3 loop spans 13 amino acids. Trimming stripped 3 bases from V and 7 bases from J, with 10 bases between. In germline, CDR1 is SGHAT, CDR2 FQNNGV. CDR3 region: CASSLQEGQPQHF. As DNA, the CDR3 is TGTGCCAGCAGCTTGCAGGAAGGCCAGCCCCAGCATTTT.

The rearrangement links TRBV3-1 (or the pseudogene TRBV3-2) to TRBJ1-1; no firm D call. V was cut by 4 bases and J by 4 bases, with 13 bases left in between. Germline V lookup: CDR1 LGHDT, CDR2 YNNKEL (reference sequence). The CDR3 is 14 residues long. The CDR3 sequence is CASSLLSSVTEAFF. CDR3 coding DNA: TGTGCCAGCAGCCTACTTAGTTCTGTCACTGAAGCTTTCTTT.

The chain has TRBV7-9 and TRBJ1-1; 7 positions match TRBD1. The germline gives CDR1 SEHNR, CDR2 FQNEAQ (reference sequence). The CDR3 is 14 amino acids. Trimming removed 5 bases from V and 0 bases from J; junction bases left unmatched: 3. CDR3 DNA: TGTGCCAGCAGCGCGACAGGGATGAACACTGAAGCTTTCTTT. The encoded protein is CASSATGMNTEAFF.

DNA for the CDR3: TGTGCCAGCAGTTGGACTAGCCCTTACAATGAGCAGTTCTTC. Amino acids: CASSWTSPYNEQFF. The chain has TRBV6-2 or TRBV6-3 and TRBJ2-1; 8 bases line up with TRBD2. J lost 4 bases, V lost 4 bases, and 3 bases had no gene match. This CDR3 contains 14 residues. Looked up from germline, CDR1 is MNHEY and CDR2 is SVGEGT.

The chain carries TRBV3-1 (or the pseudogene TRBV3-2) and TRBJ1-1; D remains ambiguous. Looked up from germline, CDR1 is LGHDT and CDR2 is YNNKEL (reference sequence). The CDR3 contains 11 residues. Trimming stripped 6 bases from V and 11 bases from J, with 13 bases between. The CDR3 nucleotides are TGTGCCAGCAGTTTCGGGTTGTCGGCTTTCTTT. It is translated as CASSFGLSAFF.